Below, 29 T cell receptor beta chains from the same sample are listed, as sequenced in a study of T-cell memory formation after mild COVID-19. Using its own MiXCR run on the 5' RACE reads, TCRdb lists one record per CDR3 protein. The sample yields 30,000 to 35,000 distinct CDR3 sequences, roughly 21% seen once. Sequencing used PBMCs or a T cell subset sorted from them (not recorded which). All receptors derive from an adult who had mild COVID-19 (a few samples of this study predate the infection). Cell type and time point are not known.

This clonotype was counted only a few times. V gene TRBV4-1 combines with J gene TRBJ1-6; tentative D call: TRBD1 (5 bases). CDR3 length equals 17 residues. V was clipped by 4 bases and J by 9 bases, with 22 bases between them. CDR1 is MGHRA and CDR2 is YSYEKL in the germline V gene. CDR3 amino acids: CASSPPVGQGVSSPLHF. In nucleotides, the CDR3 is TGCGCCAGCAGCCCACCCGTGGGGCAGGGTGTAAGTTCACCCCTCCACTTT.

There are many counts of this clonotype. The chain recombines TRBV5-1 with TRBJ2-7; tentatively, D is TRBD1 (5 bases). The CDR3 length is 13 residues. The germline V gene encodes CDR1 SGHRS and CDR2 YFSETQ. The germline V and J ends were trimmed by 3 bases and 6 bases, with 13 bases remaining between them. CDR3 sequence: CASSSQTGGEQYF. Written as DNA, the CDR3 is TGCGCCAGCAGCTCCCAAACAGGCGGCGAGCAGTACTTC.

This clonotype has a count of ten or more. The CDR3 sequence: CASSPYLHDEQFF. The DNA of the CDR3 is TGTGCCAGCAGCCCCTATTTGCACGATGAGCAGTTCTTC. The chain is built from TRBV13 and TRBJ2-1; D is ambiguous. Trimming removed 5 bases at V and 8 bases at J, with 13 bases between. This CDR3 is built from 13 residues. The germline V gene has CDR1 PRHDT and CDR2 FYEKMQ (reference sequence).

This clonotype was detected only once. The chain employs TRBV18 and TRBJ1-1; 7 bases map to TRBD1. Per the germline V gene, CDR1 is KGHSH and CDR2 is LQKENI. J was trimmed by 2 bases and V by 2 bases; bases with no gene match: 20. The CDR3 has 20 amino acids. CDR3: CASSPWSLRDSFSANTEAFF. The DNA of the CDR3 is TGTGCCAGCTCACCATGGTCCCTTAGGGACAGCTTTTCAGCTAACACTGAAGCTTTCTTT.

At least ten counts were recorded for this clonotype. V is TRBV13 and J is TRBJ2-6; 8 positions agree with TRBD1. The CDR3 has 18 amino acids. Germline V gene lookup returns CDR1 PRHDT and CDR2 FYEKMQ (reference sequence). The junction had 10 bases not matched to a gene; V was cut back by 5 bases and J by 1 base. CDR3 sequence: CASSPDRGLLSGANVLTF. The CDR3 nucleotides read TGTGCCAGCAGCCCCGACAGGGGACTCCTTTCTGGGGCCAACGTCCTGACTTTC.

This clonotype was counted ten times or more. This chain joins TRBV18 and TRBJ2-1, with 8 bases aligning to TRBD2. The CDR3 runs to 16 residues. Trimming cost V 6 bases and J 5 bases; bases outside gene matches: 12. Germline values: CDR1 KGHSH, CDR2 LQKENI. As DNA, the CDR3 is TGTGCCAGCTCTCCTGACACTAGCGGAGTGAACAATGAGCAGTTCTTC. Protein: CASSPDTSGVNNEQFF.

This clonotype has ten or more counts. J is TRBJ1-1 and V is TRBV7-2, with D perhaps TRBD1 (5 bases). The CDR3 is 14 residues long. CDR1 is SGHTA, CDR2 FQGNSA, per germline. The germline V and J ends were trimmed by 5 bases and 1 base, with 11 bases remaining between them. The CDR3 DNA follows: TGTGCCAGCAGCCAGGAGGGACGGAACACTGAAGCTTTCTTT. Amino acids: CASSQEGRNTEAFF.

This clonotype was counted many times. The chain links TRBV12-3 or TRBV12-4 to TRBJ2-7; D perhaps matches TRBD2 (5 bases). The CDR3 runs 16 residues. Trimming stripped 2 bases from V and 0 bases from J, with 14 bases between. CDR3 nucleotide sequence: TGTGCCAGCAGTTTATCGGTCGCGGGTAACTCCTACGAGCAGTACTTC. This sequence encodes CASSLSVAGNSYEQYF.

This clonotype was counted many times. DNA for the CDR3: TGTGCCAGCAGCCAAAGTCTGAACTTACGCCATGGCTACACCTTC. Translated, it gives CASSQSLNLRHGYTF. This chain joins TRBV3-1 and TRBJ1-2; D gene uncertain. The CDR3 has 15 amino acids. Germline V gives CDR1 LGHDT, CDR2 YNNKEL (reference sequence). V was clipped by 2 bases and J by 6 bases, with 16 bases between them.

The gene calls are TRBV4-1 and TRBJ1-5; D is possibly TRBD1 (6 bases). Germline V gene data show CDR1 as MGHRA and CDR2 as YSYEKL. The CDR3 spans 17 residues. Trimming stripped 0 bases from V and 2 bases from J, with 14 bases between. CDR3 loop: CASSQDGGQVGNQPQHF. As DNA, the CDR3 is TGCGCCAGCAGCCAAGACGGGGGGCAAGTGGGCAATCAGCCCCAGCATTTT.

This clonotype ranks as medium-sized (0.01 to 0.1%). The chain couples TRBV5-1 to TRBJ2-2, with 9 bases aligning to TRBD1. CDR3 size: 16 residues. From germline, CDR1 is SGHRS and CDR2 YFSETQ. V shed 4 bases, J shed 1 base, and the junction held 5 bases outside the gene matches. CDR3 DNA sequence: TGCGCCAGCAGCCCCACGGGACAGGGGAACACCGGGGAGCTGTTTTTT. The encoded protein is CASSPTGQGNTGELFF.

This clonotype has at least ten counts. Here the CDR3 DNA reads TGTGCCAGCAGCCAATCGGTAAATAGCAATCAGCCCCAGCATTTT. It is translated as CASSQSVNSNQPQHF. The V call is TRBV3-1, the J call TRBJ1-5; D gene ambiguous. CDR1 is LGHDT and CDR2 is YNNKEL in the germline V gene (reference sequence). This CDR3 has 15 amino acids. V lost 2 bases, J lost 0 bases, and 8 bases lay in between.

This clonotype was counted a single time. J is TRBJ2-2 and V is TRBV5-5; weak D call: TRBD1 (6 bases). Germline loops: CDR1 SGHKS, CDR2 YYEKEE (reference sequence). This CDR3 region has 13 residues. V was trimmed by 6 bases and J by 4 bases, leaving 10 bases between them. CDR3 coding DNA: TGTGCCAGCACGTGGGGGCTCACCGGGGAGCTGTTTTTT. It codes for CASTWGLTGELFF. The full variable domain, its missing parts supplied by reference TRBV5-5 and TRBJ2-2, is DAGVTQSPTHLIKTRGQQVTLRCSPISGHKSVSWYQQVLGQGPQFIFQYYEKEERGRGNFPDRFSARQFPNYSSELNVNALLLGDSALYLCASTWGLTGELFFGEGSRLTVL.

In this sample, this clonotype turned up many times. This rearrangement joins TRBV12-3 or TRBV12-4 to TRBJ1-6; D may be TRBD1 (5 bases). V lost 6 bases and J 7 bases, leaving 13 bases between the germline ends. The CDR3 totals 14 residues. The CDR3 spells CASRKVQGNSPLHF. The CDR3 DNA reads TGTGCCAGCAGAAAAGTCCAGGGAAATTCACCCCTCCACTTT.

This clonotype was seen repeatedly, ten times or more. The V and J genes are TRBV18 and TRBJ1-2, with D unresolved. The CDR3 consists of 15 residues. The ends were cut back, 3 bases at V and 0 bases at J, with 11 bases in the middle. Germline values: CDR1 KGHSH, CDR2 LQKENI. CDR3 loop: CASSPNSAANYGYTF. The CDR3 DNA reads as TGTGCCAGCTCACCGAACAGTGCAGCTAACTATGGCTACACCTTC.

This clonotype has a count of ten or more. The chain employs TRBV12-3 or TRBV12-4 and TRBJ1-1; tentative D call: TRBD1 (5 bases). The CDR3 runs to 14 residues. Between the trimmed V and J ends, which lost 2 bases and 4 bases, there was a span of 11 bases. The CDR3 DNA reads TGTGCCAGCAGTTTACACGGGGGTACCACTGAAGCTTTCTTT. Translating it yields CASSLHGGTTEAFF.

In this sample, this clonotype turned up many times. The V call is TRBV11-1, the J call TRBJ2-7; D gene unclear. V was shortened by 4 bases and J by 3 bases, with 7 bases between the two germline ends. The germline V gene has CDR1 SGHAT and CDR2 FQDESV (reference sequence). The CDR3 consists of 12 residues. DNA for the CDR3: TGTGCCAGCAGCTCCACCTACTACGAGCAGTACTTC. Protein sequence: CASSSTYYEQYF.

The chain has TRBV24-1 and TRBJ2-1, with D possibly being TRBD1 (6 bases). CDR3 length equals 15 residues. CDR1 and CDR2 from the germline V gene are KGHDR and SFDVKD. Trimming shortened V by 5 bases and J by 9 bases, and 19 bases separated the two germline ends. The CDR3 nucleotides read TGTGCCACCAGTGCCCGGGACACCGTGTTCGGTGAGCAGTTCTTC. Translation gives CATSARDTVFGEQFF.

The chain joins TRBV7-9 to TRBJ1-1; TRBD1 is a possible D gene (6 bases). The V gene's germline CDR1 is SEHNR and CDR2 FQNEAQ (reference sequence). Between the trimmed V and J ends, which lost 1 base and 5 bases, there was a span of 14 bases. The CDR3 contains 15 residues. Here the CDR3 DNA reads TGTGCCAGCAGCTTAGTAGGGGGGGCTAATACTGAAGCTTTCTTT. Its translation is CASSLVGGANTEAFF. The variable domain in full, with the rest retrieved from reference TRBV7-9 and TRBJ1-1, is DTGVSQNPRHKITKRGQNVTFRCDPISEHNRLYWYRQTLGQGPEFLTYFQNEAQLEKSRLLSDRFSAERPKGSFSTLEIQRTEQGDSAMYLCASSLVGGANTEAFFGQGTRLTVV.

This clonotype has a count of ten or more. CDR3 DNA sequence: TGTGCCAGCAGCTTGGTCAGGGGCACTGAAGCTTTCTTT. Protein product: CASSLVRGTEAFF. The chain combines TRBV7-3 with TRBJ1-1; D might be TRBD1 (6 bases). Germline V gene lookup returns CDR1 SGHTA and CDR2 FQGTGA. V lost 3 bases and J 4 bases, leaving 9 bases between the germline ends. This CDR3 contains 13 residues.

The CDR3 is CSAAGGTSGSPTDTQYF. For the CDR3, the DNA is TGCAGTGCGGCAGGGGGGACTAGCGGGAGTCCCACAGATACGCAGTATTTT. V usage is TRBV20-1 and J usage is TRBJ2-3; 14 nucleotides align to TRBD2. The CDR3 covers 17 residues. Germline trimming cut 6 bases from V and 2 bases from J; bases unmatched to any gene: 10. Per the germline V gene, CDR1 is DFQATT and CDR2 is SNEGSKA (reference sequence).

Many counts were recorded for this clonotype. V gene TRBV7-3 combines with J gene TRBJ1-1, with a possible D match to TRBD1 (5 bases). Germline lookup yields CDR1 SGHTA and CDR2 FQGTGA. The CDR3 length is 16 residues. Trimming took off 4 bases at V and 1 base at J, with 16 bases between the two ends. Written as DNA, the CDR3 is TGTGCCAGCAGCTCCACCGGGACCCTACCGAACACTGAAGCTTTCTTT. It encodes CASSSTGTLPNTEAFF.

This clonotype appeared many times. The chain uses TRBV3-1 and TRBJ2-7, with unresolved D. The CDR3 is made up of 17 amino acids. Trimming shortened V by 5 bases and J by 5 bases, and 25 bases separated the two germline ends. CDR1 and CDR2 (germline): LGHDT, YNNKEL (reference sequence). The CDR3 protein is CASSAYVSISTHHEQYF. CDR3 DNA sequence: TGTGCCAGCAGCGCATACGTCTCGATTTCTACCCACCACGAGCAGTACTTC.

The chain combines TRBV6-2 or TRBV6-3 with TRBJ2-5; the D is unclear. Trimming took 4 bases from V and 4 from J, leaving 16 bases between them. This CDR3 is built from 15 residues. Germline CDR1 and CDR2: MNHEY and SVGEGT. In DNA form, the CDR3 reads TGTGCCAGCAGTTTTTCCTACGACATTACAGAGACCCAGTACTTC. Translation gives CASSFSYDITETQYF.

The chain has TRBV9 and TRBJ2-2; 9 nucleotides agree with TRBD1. Germline CDR1 and CDR2: SGDLS and YYNGEE. V lost 3 bases, J lost 2 bases, and 5 bases stayed unmatched. The CDR3 length is 16 residues. The CDR3 loop reads CASSGTGGENTGELFF. The CDR3, as DNA: TGTGCCAGCAGCGGAACAGGGGGCGAAAACACCGGGGAGCTGTTTTTT.

In this sample, this clonotype turned up many times. The J gene is TRBJ2-3, the V gene TRBV20-1, with 10 bases lining up with TRBD2. This CDR3 comprises 15 residues. The V gene end was trimmed by 3 bases and the J gene end by 4 bases; junction bases not matched to a gene: 7. In germline, CDR1 is DFQATT, CDR2 SNEGSKA (reference sequence). The DNA for the CDR3 is TGCAGTGCTAGTACCCTAGCGGGGGCCGCAGATACGCAGTATTTT. It yields the protein CSASTLAGAADTQYF.

The V call is TRBV7-9, the J call TRBJ2-1; TRBD2 matches 7 bases. The junction had 5 bases not matched to a gene; V was cut back by 4 bases and J by 5 bases. The CDR3 has 14 residues. Germline V gives CDR1 SEHNR, CDR2 FQNEAQ (reference sequence). The CDR3 here is CASSSWGGDNEQFF. In DNA, the CDR3 is TGTGCCAGCAGCTCTTGGGGGGGGGACAATGAGCAGTTCTTC.

There are many counts of this clonotype. V and J are TRBV7-2 and TRBJ2-1; 7 bases fit TRBD1. The CDR3 length is 15 residues. Unmatched junction bases numbered 6, after V lost 5 bases and J lost 2 bases. Per the germline V gene, CDR1 is SGHTA and CDR2 is FQGNSA. In DNA form, the CDR3 reads TGTGCCAGCAGCCAGGACAGGCGGACCTACAATGAGCAGTTCTTC. This gives the protein CASSQDRRTYNEQFF.

This clonotype was seen ten or more times. The rearrangement joins TRBV20-1 to TRBJ2-7; TRBD2 aligns across 7 bases. The V gene's germline CDR1 is DFQATT and CDR2 SNEGSKA (reference sequence). This CDR3 comprises 13 residues. The junction had 6 bases not matched to a gene; V was cut back by 3 bases and J by 4 bases. The CDR3 nucleotides read TGCAGTGCTAGTCGGTCTAGCGGTTACGAGCAGTACTTC. Translation: CSASRSSGYEQYF.